This record covers a single T cell receptor (beta chain). The antigen is unknown. The CDR3 runs 14 residues. The V end lost 1 base, the J end lost 0 bases, and 5 bases lay between the germline ends. Germline-derived CDR1 and CDR2 are LNHDA and SQIVND (reference sequence). This entry comes from a study of cytomegalovirus exposure and HLA in healthy donors. Regarding the study as a whole: Some segments of the V type, notably TRBV6-2 and TRBV6-3, were excluded as indistinguishable. In an earlier analysis, most TCR beta V segments were productive about 87% or about 30% of the time. Investigators reported 150 to 200 TCR beta chains as tied to cytomegalovirus. Using the classifier, cytomegalovirus status was reportedly diagnosed with high specificity and sensitivity.

The PCR had 60 Vbeta and 13 Jbeta primers. Method: immunoSEQ multiplex PCR; TCRdb's copy keeps in-frame clones and lacks some. The sample has about 160,000 clones, 65% to 85% seen once. The sequence came from a boy aged 2-9 years in good health and CMV-seronegative. Source material: PBMCs. The J gene is TRBJ2-3, the V gene TRBV19; the D is unclear. CDR3 in DNA: TGTGCCAGTAGTATAGCCTTTAGCACAGATACGCAGTATTTT. Its protein product is CASSIAFSTDTQYF.